The 17 T cell receptor beta chains below were found in one sample sequenced in a study of cytomegalovirus exposure and HLA in healthy donors. Libraries were prepared by immunoSEQ multiplex PCR; TCRdb keeps only in-frame clonotypes and omits some of them. The repertoire has about 66,000 clones, approximately 97% of them found once; the top ten carry roughly 1.6%. Sequencing was performed on PBMCs. These receptors were collected from a woman aged 18-35 years in good health and CMV-seropositive.

V is TRBV6-6 and J is TRBJ2-1, with 7 bases that match TRBD2. From germline, CDR1 is MNHNY and CDR2 SVGAGI (reference sequence). This CDR3 region has 15 residues. J gave up 3 bases and V 4 bases, and 6 bases lay outside the gene matches. CDR3 nucleotide sequence: TGTGCCAGCAGTTCTAGCGGACCTCGCTACAATGAGCAGTTCTTC. This codes for CASSSSGPRYNEQFF.

This clone was seen once. This chain links TRBV9 with TRBJ2-2; TRBD2 agrees at 8 bases. Germline V gene lookup returns CDR1 SGDLS and CDR2 YYNGEE. There are 17 residues in the CDR3. Trimming cost V 0 bases and J 5 bases; bases outside gene matches: 9. The CDR3 region is CASSVGSSGIQTGELFF. CDR3 DNA sequence: TGTGCCAGCAGCGTAGGTAGTAGCGGGATACAAACCGGGGAGCTGTTTTTT.

The rearrangement links TRBV6-5 to TRBJ2-2, with D maybe TRBD1 (6 bases). Germline V lookup: CDR1 MNHEY, CDR2 SVGAGI. Trimming cost V 4 bases and J 2 bases, with 14 bases left between them. This CDR3 spans 16 amino acids. The CDR3 nucleotides are TGTGCCAGCAGTTTAAGGACAGTCGCCAACACCGGGGAGCTGTTTTTT. This codes for CASSLRTVANTGELFF.

The V gene is TRBV7-8, the J gene TRBJ2-7; TRBD1 aligns across 7 bases. The CDR3 has 16 residues. The J segment lost 6 bases and the V segment lost 5 bases, leaving 16 bases of the junction unmatched. The V gene's germline CDR1 is SGHVS and CDR2 FQNEAQ. This chain's CDR3 is CASSPLGTTGASEQYF. The DNA of the CDR3 is TGTGCCAGCAGCCCATTGGGAACAACAGGGGCCAGCGAGCAGTACTTC. Looking up the rest from reference TRBV7-8 and TRBJ2-7 gives the full variable domain: GAGVSQSPRYKVAKRGQDVALRCDPISGHVSLFWYQQALGQGPEFLTYFQNEAQLDKSGLPSDRFFAERPEGSVSTLKIQRTQQEDSAVYLCASSPLGTTGASEQYFGPGTRLTVT.

V and J are TRBV5-5 and TRBJ1-1; TRBD1 is a possible D gene (6 bases). V was trimmed by 0 bases and J by 4 bases, leaving 13 bases between them. Germline-derived CDR1 and CDR2 are SGHKS and YYEKEE (reference sequence). The CDR3 loop spans 15 amino acids. The CDR3 spells CASSLDGGASTEAFF. CDR3 DNA sequence: TGTGCCAGCAGCTTGGATGGGGGCGCGAGCACTGAAGCTTTCTTT.

CDR3 residues: CASSSVRRSHEQYF. The DNA for the CDR3 is TGTGCCAGCAGCTCCGTCAGGAGGAGCCACGAGCAGTACTTC. The chain recombines TRBV5-4 with TRBJ2-7; D is possibly TRBD2 (5 bases). Germline V gene data show CDR1 as SGHNT and CDR2 as YYREEE (reference sequence). The CDR3 sequence is 14 residues long. V was clipped by 3 bases and J by 5 bases, with 15 bases between them.

The CDR3 nucleotides are TGTGCCTGGAGTCCCGGCGGGGGGCTTCAGGGCAATCAGCCCCAGCATTTT. The encoded protein is CAWSPGGGLQGNQPQHF. The chain links TRBV30 to TRBJ1-5; D perhaps matches TRBD1 (6 bases). Per germline, CDR1 GTSNPN and CDR2 SVGIG (reference sequence). V shed 2 bases and J shed 2 bases, with 19 bases lying between them. The CDR3 contains 17 residues.

About this clone itself: No DNA is shown, since the ends of the CDR3 on it are uncertain; the CDR3 is the one TCRdb lists. The chain employs TRBV4-1 and TRBJ2-2; TRBD2 reflects the table's D call only, with no check against the DNA. The germline V gene encodes CDR1 MGHRA and CDR2 YSYEKL. The CDR3 is made up of 17 amino acids, end residues included. CDR3 sequence: CASSQVEAGVRFGELFF.

J is TRBJ2-6 and V is TRBV19; TRBD1 matches 9 bases. The V and J ends lost 5 bases and 0 bases, in that order; junction bases with no gene match: 17. The germline V gene encodes CDR1 LNHDA and CDR2 SQIVND (reference sequence). This CDR3 has 21 residues. The CDR3 DNA is TGTGCCAGTAGTTTCTGGGGGGTTGCGGGACAGGGTGTCTCTGGGGCCAACGTCCTGACTTTC. Translated, it gives CASSFWGVAGQGVSGANVLTF.

The V and J genes are TRBV29-1 and TRBJ2-6, with unresolved D. Trimming took off 5 bases at V and 0 bases at J, with 8 bases between the two ends. Germline V lookup: CDR1 SQVTM, CDR2 ANQGSEA. The CDR3 length is 14 residues. The CDR3 DNA is TGCAGCGTTCGAGCCTTCTCTGGGGCCAACGTCCTGACTTTC. Its translation: CSVRAFSGANVLTF.

V and J are TRBV4-1 and TRBJ2-1; 12 nucleotides line up with TRBD2. The CDR3 extends over 16 amino acids. Looked up from germline, CDR1 is MGHRA and CDR2 is YSYEKL. V lost 5 bases, J lost 7 bases, and 9 bases stayed unmatched. CDR3 DNA sequence: TGCGCCAGCAGCTCCTATACCGGGACTAGCGGGAATGAGCAGTTCTTC. As protein: CASSSYTGTSGNEQFF.

V is TRBV19 and J is TRBJ1-1; the match to TRBD1 covers 10 bases. The ends lost 5 bases at V and 12 bases at J; junction bases unmatched: 18. CDR3 length: 16 residues. Germline V lookup: CDR1 LNHDA, CDR2 SQIVND (reference sequence). The CDR3 region has the DNA TGTGCCAGTAGTCGAAACCCCCGGGGGGGGACAGGGGATACTTTCTTT. Residues: CASSRNPRGGTGDTFF.

The chain joins TRBV7-8 to TRBJ2-7; the match to TRBD2 covers 7 bases. CDR1 SGHVS and CDR2 FQNEAQ come from the germline V gene. The CDR3 is 15 residues long. Germline trimming cut 3 bases from V and 2 bases from J; bases unmatched to any gene: 7. CDR3 in DNA: TGTGCCAGCAGCTTGGGAGGGAGGTATGCCTACGAGCAGTACTTC. It encodes CASSLGGRYAYEQYF.

The chain is built from TRBV5-8 and TRBJ2-3; TRBD2 aligns across 7 bases. CDR1 is SGHTS, CDR2 YDEGEE, per germline. This CDR3 has 15 residues. V lost 4 bases, J lost 0 bases, and 5 bases stayed unmatched. The CDR3 DNA reads TGTGCCAGCAGCGGACTAGGACCTAGCACAGATACGCAGTATTTT. Translating gives CASSGLGPSTDTQYF.

The V and J genes are TRBV28 and TRBJ2-6, with a tentative D call TRBD2 (6 bases). Deletions cut 4 bases from V and 0 bases from J, with 13 bases between. The CDR3 sequence is 17 residues long. CDR1 is MDHEN, CDR2 SYDVKM, per germline. The CDR3 coding sequence is TGTGCCAGCAGTTCCTGGGACTTCCGCTCTGGGGCCAACGTCCTGACTTTC. It specifies CASSSWDFRSGANVLTF.

The chain employs TRBV11-2 and TRBJ2-2; the D gene is possibly TRBD1 (6 bases). CDR3 length: 15 residues. The germline CDR1 and CDR2 sequences are SGHAT and FQNNGV. V was clipped by 2 bases and J by 4 bases, with 11 bases between them. The CDR3 here is CASSLWGLGTGELFF. CDR3 in DNA: TGTGCCAGCAGCTTATGGGGGCTAGGCACCGGGGAGCTGTTTTTT.

V and J are TRBV7-9 and TRBJ2-3; 9 positions match TRBD1. Trimming cost V 6 bases and J 5 bases; bases outside gene matches: 6. The germline CDR1 and CDR2 sequences are SEHNR and FQNEAQ (reference sequence). This CDR3 has 14 residues. The CDR3 coding sequence is TGTGCCAGCAGACGAGACAGGGGGATAGATACGCAGTATTTT. This encodes CASRRDRGIDTQYF. Together with reference TRBV7-9 and TRBJ2-3, the CDR3 gives the full variable domain: DTGVSQNPRHKITKRGQNVTFRCDPISEHNRLYWYRQTLGQGPEFLTYFQNEAQLEKSRLLSDRFSAERPKGSFSTLEIQRTEQGDSAMYLCASRRDRGIDTQYFGPGTRLTVL.